In this sample, the clone carrying this T cell receptor (beta chain) turned up once. These data come from a study of CD8+ T cells in alopecia areata. Following extraction, RNA underwent reverse transcription to cDNA, which served as the sequencing template. TCRdb's table, derived via immunoSEQ multiplex PCR, lists solely in-frame clones and lacks some. The data hold fewer than 250,000 clones, with approximately 38% observed a single time. The CDR3 totals 12 residues. The V gene lost 2 bases and the J gene lost 5 bases, with 6 bases spanning the gap. CDR1 and CDR2 from the germline V gene are GTSNPN and SVGIG (reference sequence). As for treatment: oral pan-JAK inhibitor, 5-10 mg twice daily.

The sequence derives from a human donor with alopecia areata. The chain employs TRBV30 and TRBJ1-4; D remains unclear. The sequences come from CD4+ T cells sorted from blood, collected between weeks 30 and 35, from a patient treated with tofacitinib. The CDR3: CAWSTGNEKLFF. In DNA, the CDR3 is TGTGCCTGGAGTACGGGGAATGAAAAACTGTTTTTT.